This is a list of T cell receptor beta chains from one sample in a study of T cells in Graves' hyperthyroidism and ophthalmopathy. TCRdb passed the multiplex PCR reads through MiXCR, listing each CDR3 protein once. The sample includes about 300,000 distinct CDR3 sequences, around 19% of them seen just once. Sequencing used blood. The receptors were sampled from a man aged 45-60 years with Graves' ophthalmopathy. The CDR3 runs from the conserved cysteine through the conserved F or W. A D gene is named only where the DNA matches it firmly. Only some rows state a clone size, as once, few, many or a class for expanded clones.

j_call: TRBJ1-1; d_call: .; clone_size: many; v_call: TRBV6-1; cdr3_nt: TGTGCCAGTGACCGGGGTGTAATGAACACTGAAGCTTTCTTT; cdr3_aa: CASDRGVMNTEAFF
j_call: TRBJ2-7; d_call: .; clone_size: many; v_call: TRBV7-2; cdr3_nt: TGTGCCAGCAGCGAACGGGGGAAACTTGCCTGGGAGCAGTACTTC; cdr3_aa: CASSERGKLAWEQYF
j_call: TRBJ2-3; d_call: TRBD2; clone_size: few; v_call: TRBV19; cdr3_nt: TGTGCCAGTAGTACCGTACTAGCGGGAGGGCCAACACCTGGGGATACGCAGTATTTT; cdr3_aa: CASSTVLAGGPTPGDTQYF
j_call: TRBJ2-3; d_call: TRBD2; clone_size: .; v_call: TRBV6-2/TRBV6-3; cdr3_nt: TGTGCCAGCAGTTACTCGGGACTAGCGGAACCCACAGATACGCAGTATTTT; cdr3_aa: CASSYSGLAEPTDTQYF
j_call: TRBJ2-5; d_call: TRBD2; clone_size: many; v_call: TRBV6-1; cdr3_nt: TGTGCCAGCACCCCCCAGATGGTAGCGGGAGTAGAGACCCAGTACTTC; cdr3_aa: CASTPQMVAGVETQYF
j_call: TRBJ1-2; d_call: TRBD1; clone_size: .; v_call: TRBV7-2; cdr3_nt: TGTGCCAGCACCTCCCGACCGGGACAGGGGGAAGGCTACACCTTC; cdr3_aa: CASTSRPGQGEGYTF
j_call: TRBJ2-7; d_call: .; clone_size: many; v_call: TRBV5-1; cdr3_nt: TGCGCCAGCAGCGGCAGTCTTAGCGAGCAGTACTTC; cdr3_aa: CASSGSLSEQYF
j_call: TRBJ1-3; d_call: .; clone_size: few; v_call: TRBV6-1; cdr3_nt: TGTGCCAGCAGTTCAAACTCTGGAAACACCATATATTTT; cdr3_aa: CASSSNSGNTIYF
j_call: TRBJ1-1; d_call: .; clone_size: many; v_call: TRBV7-8; cdr3_nt: TGTGCCAGCAGCTACAGGCGGCCGGACACTGAAGCTTTCTTT; cdr3_aa: CASSYRRPDTEAFF
j_call: TRBJ2-1; d_call: .; clone_size: .; v_call: TRBV29-1; cdr3_nt: TGCAGCGTGGACCAGCGGAGGGCCTACAATGAGCAGTTCTTC; cdr3_aa: CSVDQRRAYNEQFF
j_call: TRBJ2-1; d_call: TRBD2; clone_size: many; v_call: TRBV24-1; cdr3_nt: TGTGCCACCACAGGAGTCGGACTAGCGGGAGTGGAGCAGTTCTTC; cdr3_aa: CATTGVGLAGVEQFF
j_call: TRBJ2-1; d_call: .; clone_size: .; v_call: TRBV7-9; cdr3_nt: TGTGCCGGAGGGGGGCGGGGCTACAATGAGCAGTTCTTC; cdr3_aa: CAGGGRGYNEQFF
j_call: TRBJ2-2; d_call: .; clone_size: .; v_call: TRBV28; cdr3_nt: TGTGCCAGCAGTTTTTTTGGCCGAAACACCGGGGAGCTGTTTTTT; cdr3_aa: CASSFFGRNTGELFF
j_call: TRBJ1-6; d_call: .; clone_size: many; v_call: TRBV20-1; cdr3_nt: TGCAGTGCTAGCGGCAGGGTAGTTAATTCACCCCTCCACTTT; cdr3_aa: CSASGRVVNSPLHF
j_call: TRBJ2-3; d_call: .; clone_size: few; v_call: TRBV4-1; cdr3_nt: TGCGCCAGCAGCCAAGTGTCGGCAGATACGCAGTATTTT; cdr3_aa: CASSQVSADTQYF
j_call: TRBJ2-1; d_call: .; clone_size: many; v_call: TRBV7-9; cdr3_nt: TGTGCCAGCAAGCTGGGGGGTGAGCAGTTCTTC; cdr3_aa: CASKLGGEQFF
j_call: TRBJ1-2; d_call: TRBD1; clone_size: .; v_call: TRBV3-1; cdr3_nt: TGTGCCAGCAGCCAAGACTCAGGGGGCGTCGGCTACACCTTC; cdr3_aa: CASSQDSGGVGYTF
j_call: TRBJ2-1; d_call: .; clone_size: .; v_call: TRBV14; cdr3_nt: TGTGCCAGCAGCCAAGATTTTGGTATCGGGCAGTTCTTC; cdr3_aa: CASSQDFGIGQFF
j_call: TRBJ2-5; d_call: .; clone_size: few; v_call: TRBV20-1; cdr3_nt: TGCAGTGCTGAGGGACCTAAGACTCAAGAGACCCAGTACTTC; cdr3_aa: CSAEGPKTQETQYF
j_call: TRBJ1-4; d_call: .; clone_size: .; v_call: TRBV24-1; cdr3_nt: TGTGCCACCAGTGATTCCCGTACATCGATCCCGGAAAAACTGTTTTTT; cdr3_aa: CATSDSRTSIPEKLFF
j_call: TRBJ2-5; d_call: TRBD2; clone_size: .; v_call: TRBV6-5; cdr3_nt: TGTGCCAGCAGTTGGCCAAAGCGGGAGGGGGAGACCCAGTACTTC; cdr3_aa: CASSWPKREGETQYF
j_call: TRBJ2-7; d_call: .; clone_size: .; v_call: TRBV28; cdr3_nt: TGTGCCAGCAGTTTAGGGTGGGGGGTAATCTCGACCTACGAGCAGTACTTC; cdr3_aa: CASSLGWGVISTYEQYF
j_call: TRBJ2-2; d_call: .; clone_size: .; v_call: TRBV9; cdr3_nt: TGTGCCAGCAGCGTAGGAGGGTGGGGCAGGTTGGGGACCGGGGAGCTGTTTTTT; cdr3_aa: CASSVGGWGRLGTGELFF
j_call: TRBJ1-3; d_call: .; clone_size: few; v_call: TRBV7-8; cdr3_nt: TGTGCCAGCACTTCGGGCTCTGGAAACACCATATATTTT; cdr3_aa: CASTSGSGNTIYF
j_call: TRBJ1-2; d_call: .; clone_size: many; v_call: TRBV15; cdr3_nt: TGTGCCACCAGCAGAGTTGGGACACCCGGGAGCTATGGCTACACCTTC; cdr3_aa: CATSRVGTPGSYGYTF
j_call: TRBJ2-2; d_call: TRBD1; clone_size: many; v_call: TRBV7-9; cdr3_nt: TGTGCCAGCAGCTTACCCGGGACAGATAACACCGGGGAGCTGTTTTTT; cdr3_aa: CASSLPGTDNTGELFF
j_call: TRBJ2-1; d_call: TRBD2; clone_size: many; v_call: TRBV3-1; cdr3_nt: TGTGCCAGCAGCCTGGGACTAGCGAACCAGGGGCAGTTCTTC; cdr3_aa: CASSLGLANQGQFF
j_call: TRBJ2-3; d_call: .; clone_size: few; v_call: TRBV24-1; cdr3_nt: TGTGCCACCAGTGGGGGGACTAGCACAGATACGCAGTATTTT; cdr3_aa: CATSGGTSTDTQYF
j_call: TRBJ2-4; d_call: .; clone_size: .; v_call: TRBV30; cdr3_nt: TGTGCCTGGGGTCCACCCCCAGCGGGTAACATTCAGTACTTC; cdr3_aa: CAWGPPPAGNIQYF